A single sample is the source of the 31 T cell receptor beta chains below, sequenced in a study of memory CD8 T cells in hepatitis C reinfection. Here immunoSEQ multiplex PCR was the method, and the copy in TCRdb shows in-frame clones only, minus some. The data show approximately 52,000 clones, with roughly 90% seen just once and approximately 1% held by the top ten. Time point in this sample: pre-reinfection, 55 to 20 weeks before reinfection detection. The sorted cells went straight to TCR sequencing with no prior in vitro expansion. What was sequenced was naive CD8+ T cells sorted from blood. All receptors derive from a man younger than 35 with hepatitis C virus infection.

The chain is built from TRBV29-1 and TRBJ2-3, with 7 bases fitting TRBD1. V dropped 7 bases and J dropped 1; count of bases not matched to a gene: 11. CDR1 is SQVTM, CDR2 ANQGSEA, per germline. This CDR3 has 15 amino acids. The CDR3 DNA is TGCAGCGCGGAGGAACAGGGGATTGGCACAGATACGCAGTATTTT. This gives the protein CSAEEQGIGTDTQYF.

The chain is built from TRBV28 and TRBJ2-2, with D unresolved. The V gene lost 6 bases and the J gene lost 2 bases, with 13 bases spanning the gap. CDR1 and CDR2 (germline): MDHEN, SYDVKM. The CDR3 sequence is 15 residues long. CDR3 in amino acids: CASRTSWANTGELFF. CDR3 nucleotide sequence: TGTGCCAGCAGAACGAGCTGGGCTAACACCGGGGAGCTGTTTTTT. Drawing the rest from reference TRBV28 and TRBJ2-2, the complete variable domain is DVKVTQSSRYLVKRTGEKVFLECVQDMDHENMFWYRQDPGLGLRLIYFSYDVKMKEKGDIPEGYSVSREKKERFSLILESASTNQTSMYLCASRTSWANTGELFFGEGSRLTVL.

The chain links TRBV27 to TRBJ2-1, with TRBD2 identical over 7 bases. V lost 3 bases and J lost 0; bases outside the gene matches: 8. Germline V lookup: CDR1 MNHEY, CDR2 SMNVEV (reference sequence). CDR3 length equals 17 residues. The CDR3 protein is CASSLGGSLSSYNEQFF. The CDR3 coding sequence is TGTGCCAGCAGTTTGGGCGGGAGCCTTAGCTCCTACAATGAGCAGTTCTTC.

The chain joins TRBV10-1 to TRBJ2-1; 7 bases fit TRBD1. CDR1 and CDR2 (germline): WNHNN, SYGVQD (reference sequence). Germline trimming cut 8 bases from V and 2 bases from J; bases unmatched to any gene: 12. CDR3 length equals 16 residues. The DNA of the CDR3 is TGCGCCAGCCCCACCCTTAGGGGGCACACCTACAATGAGCAGTTCTTC. It encodes CASPTLRGHTYNEQFF.

V and J are TRBV5-4 and TRBJ1-6; 11 bases fit TRBD1. This CDR3 is built from 15 residues. Per germline, CDR1 SGHNT and CDR2 YYREEE (reference sequence). V shed 3 bases, J shed 5 bases, and the junction held 1 base outside the gene matches. The CDR3 spells CASSWGQGDNSPLHF. For the CDR3, the DNA is TGTGCCAGCAGCTGGGGACAGGGGGATAATTCACCCCTCCACTTT.

The chain employs TRBV19 and TRBJ2-7; 12 bases align to TRBD2. J gave up 7 bases and V 10 bases, and 8 bases lay outside the gene matches. Germline CDR1 reads LNHDA; CDR2 reads SQIVND (reference sequence). The length of the CDR3 is 13 residues. The CDR3 nucleotides read TGTGCCACCCGACTAGCGGGAGAGGAGGAGCAGTACTTC. Translation gives CATRLAGEEEQYF.

The chain carries TRBV27 and TRBJ1-1; D is perhaps TRBD1 (6 bases). V gave up 2 bases and J gave up 4 bases, with 8 bases separating them. The germline V gene encodes CDR1 MNHEY and CDR2 SMNVEV (reference sequence). This CDR3 is 13 amino acids long. CDR3 sequence (DNA): TGTGCCAGCAGTTTAACAGGGTCCACTGAAGCTTTCTTT. As protein: CASSLTGSTEAFF.

The chain uses TRBV19 and TRBJ2-1; the D gene is possibly TRBD2 (5 bases). The CDR3 has 13 amino acids. In germline, CDR1 is LNHDA, CDR2 SQIVND (reference sequence). V shed 5 bases and J shed 8 bases, with 13 bases lying between them. As DNA, the CDR3 is TGTGCCAGTAGTTCCTGGACTTTGGATGAGCAGTTCTTC. It codes for CASSSWTLDEQFF. Full variable domain (missing parts from reference TRBV19 and TRBJ2-1): DGGITQSPKYLFRKEGQNVTLSCEQNLNHDAMYWYRQDPGQGLRLIYYSQIVNDFQKGDIAEGYSVSREKKESFPLTVTSAQKNPTAFYLCASSSWTLDEQFFGPGTRLTVL.

The chain carries TRBV4-1 and TRBJ2-1, with TRBD2 identical over 11 bases. Trimming took 3 bases from V and 6 from J; bases not matched to a gene: 10. Germline V CDR1 and CDR2: MGHRA, YSYEKL. CDR3 length equals 17 residues. CDR3 loop: CASSQLLAGVSFNEQFF. The CDR3 bases are TGCGCCAGCAGCCAGTTACTAGCGGGAGTATCATTCAATGAGCAGTTCTTC.

Only one count was recorded for this clone. The chain carries TRBV6-6 and TRBJ2-7; the match to TRBD2 covers 7 bases. The germline V gene has CDR1 MNHNY and CDR2 SVGAGI (reference sequence). The V gene end was trimmed by 6 bases and the J gene end by 2 bases; junction bases not matched to a gene: 4. The CDR3 sequence is 13 residues long. CDR3 region: CASRGGLTYEQYF. DNA for the CDR3: TGTGCCAGCAGGGGGGGACTAACCTACGAGCAGTACTTC.

The chain couples TRBV7-9 to TRBJ2-3, with 10 bases matching TRBD2. V shed 5 bases, J shed 7 bases, and the junction held 9 bases outside the gene matches. Germline V gene data show CDR1 as SEHNR and CDR2 as FQNEAQ (reference sequence). CDR3 length equals 15 residues. The CDR3 DNA reads as TGTGCCAGCAGCCCCAGTAGCGGGGGGCCGAATACGCAGTATTTT. It is translated as CASSPSSGGPNTQYF.

This clone occurred once. The J gene is TRBJ2-1, the V gene TRBV19; the match to TRBD1 covers 8 bases. Germline-derived CDR1 and CDR2 are LNHDA and SQIVND (reference sequence). The CDR3 is 12 residues long. With 8 bases clipped from V and 7 bases from J, the junction kept 4 bases outside the gene matches. The CDR3 is CASETGGNEQFF. CDR3 in DNA: TGTGCCAGTGAAACAGGGGGTAATGAGCAGTTCTTC.

V and J are TRBV29-1 and TRBJ2-3, with 10 bases fitting TRBD2. Unmatched junction bases numbered 6, after V lost 4 bases and J lost 2 bases. The germline CDR1 and CDR2 sequences are SQVTM and ANQGSEA. The CDR3 sequence is 15 residues long. CDR3 amino acids: CSVVPGTSDTDTQYF. In DNA, the CDR3 is TGCAGCGTTGTGCCCGGGACTAGCGACACAGATACGCAGTATTTT.

This chain connects TRBV7-6 to TRBJ2-1; the match to TRBD2 covers 10 bases. Germline V CDR1 and CDR2: SGHVS, FNYEAQ. The CDR3 is 18 amino acids. The J segment lost 1 base and the V segment lost 1 base, leaving 7 bases of the junction unmatched. The CDR3 loop is CASSLGLAGEPSYNEQFF. The CDR3 bases are TGTGCCAGCAGCTTAGGGCTAGCGGGGGAGCCTTCCTACAATGAGCAGTTCTTC.

The chain combines TRBV7-9 with TRBJ2-5; no clear D. V gave up 3 bases and J gave up 2 bases, with 10 bases separating them. CDR1 and CDR2 from the germline V gene are SEHNR and FQNEAQ (reference sequence). The CDR3 is made up of 14 amino acids. CDR3 in DNA: TGTGCCAGCAGCTTCGCGACTCATCAAGAGACCCAGTACTTC. It translates to CASSFATHQETQYF. The variable domain in full, with the rest retrieved from reference TRBV7-9 and TRBJ2-5, is DTGVSQNPRHKITKRGQNVTFRCDPISEHNRLYWYRQTLGQGPEFLTYFQNEAQLEKSRLLSDRFSAERPKGSFSTLEIQRTEQGDSAMYLCASSFATHQETQYFGPGTRLLVL.

The J gene is TRBJ1-1, the V gene TRBV5-4; possibly TRBD1 for D (6 bases). The germline V gene encodes CDR1 SGHNT and CDR2 YYREEE (reference sequence). This CDR3 region has 13 residues. Trimming took off 5 bases at V and 4 bases at J, with 12 bases between the two ends. CDR3: CASRDSTSTEAFF. In DNA, the CDR3 is TGTGCCAGCAGGGACAGTACATCCACTGAAGCTTTCTTT.

J is TRBJ1-2 and V is TRBV6-1; the match to TRBD1 covers 9 bases. The CDR3 is made up of 15 amino acids. Germline CDR1 MNHNS, CDR2 SASEGT. Trimming at V came to 3 bases and at J to 4 bases, leaving 6 bases not matched to a gene. The CDR3 loop is CASSDTDRGAYGYTF. DNA of the CDR3: TGTGCCAGCAGTGATACGGACAGGGGCGCCTATGGCTACACCTTC.

This chain links TRBV7-7 with TRBJ2-1, with a possible D match to TRBD1 (5 bases). CDR1 SSHAT and CDR2 FNYEAQ come from the germline V gene (reference sequence). Trimming left V 0 bases short and J 8 bases short, with 8 bases between. CDR3 length: 13 residues. CDR3 DNA: TGTGCCAGCAGCTTAGCTTCAGGGTATGAGCAGTTCTTC. The encoded protein is CASSLASGYEQFF.

In this sample, this clone turned up a few times. The chain combines TRBV30 with TRBJ1-4, with D perhaps matching TRBD1 (6 bases). Germline V lookup: CDR1 GTSNPN, CDR2 SVGIG (reference sequence). With 4 bases removed from V and 8 bases from J, the gap between germline ends came to 11 bases. The CDR3 runs to 12 residues. DNA for the CDR3: TGTGCCTGGAAGGGGGACGTAGAAAAACTGTTTTTT. Translated, it gives CAWKGDVEKLFF.

This sequence joins TRBV5-1 and TRBJ2-5; D gene unclear. Germline V gene data show CDR1 as SGHRS and CDR2 as YFSETQ. V was shortened by 1 base and J by 1 base, with 8 bases between the two germline ends. This CDR3 has 14 residues. CDR3 nucleotide sequence: TGCGCCAGCAGCTTGAGCAGGTCCCAAGAGACCCAGTACTTC. Its protein is CASSLSRSQETQYF.

This chain joins TRBV7-9 and TRBJ2-3; D possibly corresponds to TRBD2 (6 bases). Deletions cut 4 bases from V and 2 bases from J, with 13 bases between. CDR3 length: 15 residues. CDR1 SEHNR and CDR2 FQNEAQ come from the germline V gene (reference sequence). CDR3 sequence reads: CASSSFGGATDTQYF. The CDR3 coding sequence is TGTGCCAGCAGCTCTTTCGGGGGAGCCACAGATACGCAGTATTTT.

The J gene is TRBJ2-1, the V gene TRBV5-1; D is ambiguous. CDR3 size: 17 residues. The V end lost 3 bases, the J end lost 7 bases, and 23 bases lay between the germline ends. Germline V gives CDR1 SGHRS, CDR2 YFSETQ. CDR3 bases: TGCGCCAGCAGCTCCAGAACTGACTGGCCGTTTGGGAATGAGCAGTTCTTC. Translated, it gives CASSSRTDWPFGNEQFF.

The chain links TRBV5-4 to TRBJ2-5, with TRBD2 identical over 14 bases. Trimming cost V 4 bases and J 3 bases; bases outside gene matches: 8. Germline V gene data show CDR1 as SGHNT and CDR2 as YYREEE (reference sequence). There are 17 residues in the CDR3. The CDR3 sequence: CASSPGLAGEGEETQYF. CDR3 bases: TGTGCCAGCAGCCCGGGACTAGCGGGGGAAGGGGAAGAGACCCAGTACTTC.

This clone was observed a single time. This sequence joins TRBV29-1 and TRBJ2-1; TRBD2 is a possible D gene (6 bases). CDR1 is SQVTM, CDR2 ANQGSEA, per germline. V lost 0 bases, J lost 7 bases, and 13 bases lay in between. CDR3 length equals 14 residues. In DNA, the CDR3 is TGCAGCGTTGAAGATCGGGAGAGGTCGAATGAGCAGTTCTTC. This encodes CSVEDRERSNEQFF.

The V and J genes are TRBV7-8 and TRBJ2-5; D perhaps matches TRBD2 (6 bases). Trimming pared 2 bases from V and 5 bases from J, leaving 18 bases between. Germline V gene data show CDR1 as SGHVS and CDR2 as FQNEAQ. This CDR3 region has 16 residues. The CDR3: CASSLLVAAVKETQYF. The DNA for the CDR3 is TGTGCCAGCAGCTTATTGGTAGCGGCAGTAAAGGAGACCCAGTACTTC.

This clone was detected once. The chain is built from TRBV5-4 and TRBJ2-7, with D unresolved. Deletions cut 0 bases from V and 0 bases from J, with 10 bases between. The germline gives CDR1 SGHNT, CDR2 YYREEE (reference sequence). CDR3 size: 15 residues. CDR3 amino acids: CASSLGQWSSYEQYF. The CDR3 nucleotides are TGTGCCAGCAGCTTGGGGCAGTGGAGCTCCTACGAGCAGTACTTC.

The chain joins TRBV28 to TRBJ2-3; TRBD2 aligns across 11 bases. J gave up 3 bases and V 3 bases, and 2 bases lay outside the gene matches. Germline CDR1 is MDHEN and CDR2 is SYDVKM. This CDR3 has 15 amino acids. CDR3 DNA sequence: TGTGCCAGCAGTTTGGCTAGCGGGAGGACAGATACGCAGTATTTT. It is translated as CASSLASGRTDTQYF.

The V call is TRBV9, the J call TRBJ1-1; 10 bases are a match to TRBD1. This CDR3 has 17 residues. The J segment lost 4 bases and the V segment lost 4 bases, leaving 13 bases of the junction unmatched. CDR1 is SGDLS, CDR2 YYNGEE, per germline. Written as DNA, the CDR3 is TGTGCCAGCAGCTCTGACAGGGGGCGCCTTTTGGCCACTGAAGCTTTCTTT. This sequence encodes CASSSDRGRLLATEAFF.

This chain uses TRBV6-1 with TRBJ2-7, with 9 bases aligning to TRBD1. Germline CDR1 MNHNS, CDR2 SASEGT. There are 15 residues in the CDR3. Trimming at V came to 2 bases and at J to 2 bases, leaving 4 bases not matched to a gene. Written as DNA, the CDR3 is TGTGCCAGCAGTGAACTTTGGACAGGGGCCTACGAGCAGTACTTC. It is translated as CASSELWTGAYEQYF.

The gene calls are TRBV4-3 and TRBJ2-2; D unclear. The CDR3 has 15 amino acids. V gave up 4 bases and J gave up 0 bases, with 9 bases separating them. Germline V gene lookup returns CDR1 LGHNA and CDR2 YSLEER. The CDR3 loop reads CASSLRSANTGELFF. CDR3 coding DNA: TGCGCCAGCAGCCTCAGGTCGGCGAACACCGGGGAGCTGTTTTTT.

This clone occurred once. The chain is built from TRBV19 and TRBJ1-2, with D tentatively TRBD1 (5 bases). There are 12 residues in the CDR3. CDR1 is LNHDA, CDR2 SQIVND, per germline (reference sequence). The ends were cut back, 5 bases at V and 4 bases at J, with 8 bases in the middle. The chain's CDR3 is CASSDSSYGYTF. The CDR3 bases are TGTGCCAGTAGTGACAGTAGCTATGGCTACACCTTC. The full variable domain, rest sourced from reference TRBV19 and TRBJ1-2, is DGGITQSPKYLFRKEGQNVTLSCEQNLNHDAMYWYRQDPGQGLRLIYYSQIVNDFQKGDIAEGYSVSREKKESFPLTVTSAQKNPTAFYLCASSDSSYGYTFGSGTRLTVV.